This TCR beta chain was observed in a study of T cell responses to AZD1222 COVID-19 vaccine. TCRdb's table, derived via immunoSEQ multiplex PCR, lists solely in-frame clones and lacks some. There are about 140,000 clones in the sample; 80% to 95% occur only once, and approximately 4.8% lies in the top ten. This material consisted of peripheral blood, taken on day 0 of AZD1222 vaccination. This TCR came from an adult in good health.

The CDR3 protein is CASSQVSGVRELFF. CDR3 bases: TGTGCCAGCAGCCAAGTTTCGGGGGTCAGGGAGCTGTTTTTT. The rearrangement uses TRBV3-1 (or the pseudogene TRBV3-2) and TRBJ2-2, with a possible D match to TRBD2 (6 bases). V lost 1 base to trimming and J lost 9 bases, with 12 bases between them. CDR1 is LGHDT and CDR2 is YNNKEL in the germline V gene (reference sequence). This CDR3 spans 14 amino acids.